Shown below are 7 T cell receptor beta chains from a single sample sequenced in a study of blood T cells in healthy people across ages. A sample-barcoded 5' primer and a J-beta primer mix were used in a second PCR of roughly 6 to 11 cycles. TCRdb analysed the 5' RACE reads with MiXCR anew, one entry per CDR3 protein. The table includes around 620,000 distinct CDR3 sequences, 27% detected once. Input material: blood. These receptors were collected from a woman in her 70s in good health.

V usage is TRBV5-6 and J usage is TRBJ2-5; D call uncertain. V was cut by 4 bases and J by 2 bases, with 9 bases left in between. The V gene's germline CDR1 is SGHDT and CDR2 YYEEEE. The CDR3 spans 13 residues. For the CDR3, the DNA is TGTGCCAGCAGCAGGGTTAGTCAAGAGACCCAGTACTTC. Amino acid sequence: CASSRVSQETQYF.

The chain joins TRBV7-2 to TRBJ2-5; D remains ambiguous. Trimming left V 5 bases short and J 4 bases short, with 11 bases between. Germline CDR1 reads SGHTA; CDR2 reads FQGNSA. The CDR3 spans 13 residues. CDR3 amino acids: CASSASIRETQYF. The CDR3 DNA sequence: TGTGCCAGCAGCGCATCAATTCGAGAGACCCAGTACTTC.

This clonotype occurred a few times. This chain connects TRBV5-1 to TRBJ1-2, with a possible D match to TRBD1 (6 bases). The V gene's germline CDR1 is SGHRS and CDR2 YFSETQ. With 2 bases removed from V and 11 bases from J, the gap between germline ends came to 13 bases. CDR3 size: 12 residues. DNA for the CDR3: TGCGCCAGCAGCTTTTACAGGGACGGGTACACCTTC. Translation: CASSFYRDGYTF.

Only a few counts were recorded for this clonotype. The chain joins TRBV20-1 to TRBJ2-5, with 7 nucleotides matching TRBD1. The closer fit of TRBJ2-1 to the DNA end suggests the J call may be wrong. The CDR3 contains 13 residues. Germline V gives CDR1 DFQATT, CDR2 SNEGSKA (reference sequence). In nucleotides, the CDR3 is TGCAGTGCTAGAGAACAGGGGTTGAGTGAGCAGTTCTTC. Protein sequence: CSAREQGLSEQFF.

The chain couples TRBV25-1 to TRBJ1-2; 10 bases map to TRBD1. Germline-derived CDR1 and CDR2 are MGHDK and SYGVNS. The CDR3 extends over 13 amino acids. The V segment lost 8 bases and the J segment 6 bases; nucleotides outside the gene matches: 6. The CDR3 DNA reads TGTGCCAGCCGGACAGGGGGTAAGGATGGCTACACCTTC. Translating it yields CASRTGGKDGYTF.

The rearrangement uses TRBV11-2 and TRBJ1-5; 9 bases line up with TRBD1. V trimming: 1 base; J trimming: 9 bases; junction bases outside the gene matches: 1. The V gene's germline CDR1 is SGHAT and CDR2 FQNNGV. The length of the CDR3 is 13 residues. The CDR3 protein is CASSLGDRAPQHF. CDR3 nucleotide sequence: TGTGCCAGCAGCTTAGGGGACAGGGCGCCCCAGCATTTT.

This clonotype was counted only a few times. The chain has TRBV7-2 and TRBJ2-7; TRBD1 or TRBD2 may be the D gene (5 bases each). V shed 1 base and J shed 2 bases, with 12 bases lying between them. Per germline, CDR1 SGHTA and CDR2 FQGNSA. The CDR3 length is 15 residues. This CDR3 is CASSLVGDLPYEQYF. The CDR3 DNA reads TGTGCCAGCAGCTTAGTTGGGGACCTCCCCTACGAGCAGTACTTC.